This TCR beta chain derives from a study of glioma-infiltrating T cells listed by TCRdb under 2016. About the study as a whole: TCR alpha- and beta-chain repertoires were sequenced from glioma tissue, non-neoplastic brain tissue and matched peripheral blood mononuclear cells. To measure divergence between tissue and blood T-cell populations, each tissue-infiltrating repertoire was compared with the peripheral blood repertoire of the same patient. The paired cohort was made up of three low-grade glioma patients, 7 or 8 primary glioblastoma patients and three non-glioma patients who contributed non-neoplastic brain tissue.

From cysteine to phenylalanine, the CDR3 is 13 amino acids long. The sequence is cut down to CDR3 DNA, 39 bases in frame from base 1. As encoded in the germline V gene, CDR1 is MGHDK while CDR2 is SYGVNS. A distance of 9 bases separates the germline ends of V and J, which lose 5 bases and 4 bases respectively. This clonotype has ten or more counts. It lacks a known antigen. No per-base quality is available; no much larger clone lies one base away. TCR alpha and beta CDR3 regions were amplified with the iRepertoire nested amplicon-rescue multiplex PCR (arm-PCR) platform from RNA. The input for one-step reverse transcription and amplification was roughly 85-400 ng of tissue mRNA or PBMC total RNA. Following bead purification, Illumina adapters were added through a secondary multiplex PCR, and the libraries were then gel-purified between 200 and 400 bp. The libraries contained internal 6-nucleotide barcodes that were used for demultiplexing. Sequencing of the libraries was done on an Illumina MiSeq using 2x220 or 2x250 nucleotide paired-end reads. The paper's processing steps were these. Paired reads were merged using FLASH 1.2.11 and aligned with BWA-MEM to the GRCh37 human genome, and TRA and TRB reads were then extracted. An IMGT-derived reference of cassette sequences and CDR3 motifs, with pseudogenes included, was used for V and J assignment. Reads were translated in three frames, and productive CDR3s were defined as those with a C...FGXG motif and no stop codons. A clonotype was defined as a unique combination of a V-J cassette pair and a CDR3 amino acid sequence. Reads were filtered by Hamming distance, thresholded by each sample's sequence error rate in mapped regions. TCRdb reprocessing: public reads trimmed at Q25 with fastp, clones called with MiXCR, in-frame beta chains kept. For every CDR3 protein sequence, its rows merge into one entry that carries the most common genes and DNA. The V and J calls, along with clone size, are taken from TCRdb and not from the paper's own processing. Here the sample has 100,000 to 150,000 distinct CDR3 sequences; around 23% occur a single time. The ten largest clones capture 25% to 30% of the sample.

Broader findings and caveats from the paper: VJ-independent divergence between tissue and blood was below expectation in non-neoplastic patients but above expectation in all gliomas, especially low-grade gliomas. The group comparisons were based on small numbers of patients: three non-neoplastic, three low-grade glioma and fewer than ten glioblastoma patients. Very few CDR3 sequences were shared between tissue and blood, attributed to high CDR3 diversity and limited sampling.

The sequence joins TRBV25-1 to TRBJ1-5; the D gene is possibly TRBD1, with 5 bases matching. Sample: glioma tissue, nonneoplastic brain tissue, or PBMCs (not recorded which). The TCR sequence derives from a human donor with low-grade glioma or glioblastoma, undergoing nonglioma brain surgery, or in good health (not recorded which). The CDR3 loop reads CASSSQGNQPQHF. In nucleotides, the sequence is TGTGCCAGCAGTTCCCAGGGAAATCAGCCCCAGCATTTT.